Each of the 2 T cell receptor beta chains below was sequenced from the same sample in a study of CD8 T cells in ankylosing spondylitis. MiXCR, applied by TCRdb to the 5' RACE reads, yields one record per CDR3 protein. The table records some 120,000 distinct CDR3 sequences, 12% to 15% of them present only once. Sequencing used blood, either unsorted or a sorted T cell fraction (not recorded which). The receptor set was obtained from a female donor with ankylosing spondylitis or in good health (not recorded which).

This clonotype has only a few counts. The chain has TRBV12-3 or TRBV12-4 and TRBJ2-3; D remains unclear. This CDR3 is built from 12 residues. V was shortened by 3 bases and J by 4 bases, with 5 bases between the two germline ends. CDR3 in amino acids: CASSFNPDTQYF. DNA for the CDR3: TGTGCCAGCAGTTTTAACCCAGATACGCAGTATTTT.

This clonotype was found many times. The chain links TRBV24-1 to TRBJ2-1; no definite D call. V lost 7 bases, J lost 9 bases, and 15 bases lay in between. The CDR3 contains 13 residues. Germline CDR1 and CDR2: KGHDR and SFDVKD. The CDR3 bases are TGTGCCACCAGATCTACTGGGGTAGGTGAGCAGTTCTTC. This gives the protein CATRSTGVGEQFF.